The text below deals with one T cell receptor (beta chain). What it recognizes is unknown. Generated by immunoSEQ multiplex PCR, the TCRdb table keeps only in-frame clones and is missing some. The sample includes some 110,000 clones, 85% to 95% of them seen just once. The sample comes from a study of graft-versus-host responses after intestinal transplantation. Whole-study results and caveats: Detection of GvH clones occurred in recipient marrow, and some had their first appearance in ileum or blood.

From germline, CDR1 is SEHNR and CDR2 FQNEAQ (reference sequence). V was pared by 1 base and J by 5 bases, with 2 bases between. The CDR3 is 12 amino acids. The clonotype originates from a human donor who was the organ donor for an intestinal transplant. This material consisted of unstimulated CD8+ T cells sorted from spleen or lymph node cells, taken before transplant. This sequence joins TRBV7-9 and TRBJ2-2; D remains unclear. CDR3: CASSLVTGELFF. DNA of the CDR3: TGTGCCAGCAGCTTAGTTACCGGGGAGCTGTTTTTT.